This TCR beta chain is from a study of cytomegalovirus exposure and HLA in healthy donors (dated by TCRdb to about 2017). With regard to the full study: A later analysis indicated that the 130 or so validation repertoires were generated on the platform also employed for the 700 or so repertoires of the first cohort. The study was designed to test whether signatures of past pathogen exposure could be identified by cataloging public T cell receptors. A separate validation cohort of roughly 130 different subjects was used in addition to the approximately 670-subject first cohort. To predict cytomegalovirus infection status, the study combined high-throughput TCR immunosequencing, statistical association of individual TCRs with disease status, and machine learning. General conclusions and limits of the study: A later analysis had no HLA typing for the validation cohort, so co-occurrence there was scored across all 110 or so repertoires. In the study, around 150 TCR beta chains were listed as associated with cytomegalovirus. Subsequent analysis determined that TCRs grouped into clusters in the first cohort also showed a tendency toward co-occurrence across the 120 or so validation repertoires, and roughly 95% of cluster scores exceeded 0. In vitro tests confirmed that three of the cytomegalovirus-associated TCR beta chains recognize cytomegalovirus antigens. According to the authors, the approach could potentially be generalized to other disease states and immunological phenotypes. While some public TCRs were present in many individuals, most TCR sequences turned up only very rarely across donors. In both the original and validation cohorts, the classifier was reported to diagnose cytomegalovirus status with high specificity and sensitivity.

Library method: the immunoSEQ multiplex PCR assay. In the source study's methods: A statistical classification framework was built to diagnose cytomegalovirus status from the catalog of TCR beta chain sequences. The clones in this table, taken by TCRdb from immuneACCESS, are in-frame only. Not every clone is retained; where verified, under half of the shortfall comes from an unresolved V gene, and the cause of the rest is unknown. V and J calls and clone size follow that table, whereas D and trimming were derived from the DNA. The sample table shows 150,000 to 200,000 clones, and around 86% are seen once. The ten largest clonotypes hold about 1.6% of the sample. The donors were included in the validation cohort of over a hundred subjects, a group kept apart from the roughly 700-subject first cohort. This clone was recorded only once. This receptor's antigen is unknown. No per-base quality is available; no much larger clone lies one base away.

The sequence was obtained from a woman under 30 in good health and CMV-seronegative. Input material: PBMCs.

The nucleotides are TGTGCCAGCAGCGTAGCTCCGGGGGCAGATACGCAGTATTTT. Its amino acids are CASSVAPGADTQYF. The chain employs TRBV9 and TRBJ2-3; TRBD2 could be the D gene, as 6 bases match. According to the germline V gene, CDR1 reads SGDLS and CDR2 reads YYNGEE. Relative to germline, V is 0 bases shorter and J is 4 bases shorter, with 9 bases between their ends. The CDR3 starts with the cysteine, ends with the phenylalanine, and has 14 residues. Of all the DNA, just the CDR3 is kept, 42 bases in frame from base 1.